One and the same sample provided the 32 T cell receptor beta chains below, sequenced in a study of T cell clonality in common variable immunodeficiency (dated by TCRdb to the mid-2010s). To prepare the library, the immunoSEQ multiplex PCR assay was applied. TCRdb's version of the immuneACCESS table is confined to in-frame rearrangements and falls short of the full clone set. An unresolved V gene accounts for under half of the shortfall where checked; the remainder is of unknown origin. For this sample, about 35,000 clones appear and none is a singleton. The biggest ten clones account for around a tenth of the sample. The sequenced material came from peripheral blood mononuclear cells. These receptors came from a person between 18 and 75 years old in good health.

Many counts were recorded for this clone. The junction shows a germline mismatch at one end, possibly a read error. The read falls 3 residues short of the CDR3 end, and the missing part is taken from the germline J gene. Other DNA sequences from this sample encode an identical CDR3 as well. The chain is built from TRBV20-1 and TRBJ1-3; maybe TRBD1 (5 bases). CDR1 is DFQATT and CDR2 is SNEGSKA in the germline V gene (reference sequence). The CDR3 has 14 amino acids. This CDR3 reads CSAKGQGYGNTIYF. The sequenced part of the CDR3 DNA is TGCAGTGCCAAAGGGCAGGGATACGGAAACACG.

This clone occurred many times. The read ends 3 residues shy of where the CDR3 ends; the end is completed using the germline J gene. This chain connects TRBV6-1 to TRBJ1-2; 8 bases are a match to TRBD1. This CDR3 region has 14 residues. Germline V gene lookup returns CDR1 MNHNS and CDR2 SASEGT. With V trimmed by 1 base and J by 6 bases, 4 bases remained unmatched. The CDR3 DNA, read in part, is TGTGCCAGCAGTGAAGGCGACAGGGGACATGGC. Its protein is CASSEGDRGHG. The complete CDR3 sequence is CASSEGDRGHGYTF.

At least ten counts were recorded for this clone. Coverage ceases 3 residues before the CDR3 finishes, and the germline J gene fills in the end. This chain connects TRBV2 to TRBJ2-3, with D unclear. V dropped 7 bases and J dropped 0 bases, with 8 bases sitting between them. Germline V gene lookup returns CDR1 SNHLY and CDR2 FYNNEI. This CDR3 contains 13 residues. The CDR3 spells CASTLESTDTQYF. The CDR3 DNA, read in part, is TGTGCCAGCACCTTAGAGAGCACAGATACG. The full variable domain, with the rest looked up from reference TRBV2 and TRBJ2-3, is EPEVTQTPSHQVTQMGQEVILRCVPISNHLYFYWYRQILGQKVEFLVSFYNNEISEKSEIFDDQFSVERPDGSNFTLKIRSTKLEDSAMYFCASTLESTDTQYFGPGTRLTVL.

Regarding this clone: The CDR3 end is not reached by the read, which stops 3 residues before it; the germline J gene fills it in. The chain uses TRBV20-1 and TRBJ2-1, with 14 bases that match TRBD2. V lost 6 bases to trimming and J lost 2 bases; unmatched junction nucleotides: 9. The CDR3 covers 17 residues. The germline CDR1 and CDR2 sequences are DFQATT and SNEGSKA (reference sequence). CDR3 DNA, as far as it was read: TGCAGTGCCAGGACTAGCGGGAGGTCCCTCCCCTACAATGAG. Amino acid sequence: CSARTSGRSLPYNE. The CDR3 reads in full as CSARTSGRSLPYNEQFF.

This clone has at least ten counts. The read comes to an end 3 residues before the CDR3 does, leaving the germline J gene to fill in the end. The identical CDR3 is also encoded by other nucleotide sequences in the sample. The chain has TRBV30 and TRBJ2-7; possible D gene TRBD1, 6 bases. CDR3 length equals 12 residues. In germline, CDR1 is GTSNPN, CDR2 SVGIG (reference sequence). V gave up 0 bases and J gave up 4 bases, with 7 bases separating them. CDR3 sequence reads: CAWSVQGYEQYF. The CDR3 bases that were read are TGTGCCTGGAGTGTACAGGGTTACGAG.

This clone came up many times. The read ends 3 residues shy of where the CDR3 ends; the end is completed using the germline J gene. The V call is TRBV5-1, the J call TRBJ1-1; D is possibly TRBD1 (6 bases). The CDR3 has 14 residues. Trimming pared 2 bases from V and 3 bases from J, leaving 11 bases between. The V gene's germline CDR1 is SGHRS and CDR2 YFSETQ. The CDR3 sequence: CASSFSPGDTEAFF. The covered CDR3 bases are TGCGCCAGCAGCTTTTCCCCAGGGGACACTGAA.

A word on this clone: The sequence runs out 3 residues before the end of the CDR3; the remainder is reconstructed from the germline J gene. The chain joins TRBV5-1 to TRBJ2-7, with a tentative D call TRBD2 (6 bases). V was pared by 3 bases and J by 4 bases, with 14 bases between. Germline CDR1 SGHRS, CDR2 YFSETQ. The CDR3 is made up of 14 amino acids. Partial CDR3 DNA: TGCGCCAGCAGCTGGCCCTCGGGGAGGTACGAG. Protein sequence: CASSWPSGRYE. The full CDR3 is CASSWPSGRYEQYF.

This clone was seen repeatedly, ten times or more. The sequence runs out 3 residues before the end of the CDR3; the remainder is reconstructed from the germline J gene. The chain has TRBV5-1 and TRBJ2-3; 11 bases align to TRBD2. The CDR3 length is 14 residues. Germline assignment: CDR1 SGHRS and CDR2 YFSETQ. CDR3 bases read: TGCGCTGGCCGACTAGCGGGAAACACAGATACG. It yields the protein CAGRLAGNTDT. The full CDR3 sequence reads CAGRLAGNTDTQYF.

This clone was seen many times. The read ends 3 residues before the CDR3 terminus; that terminus is restored from the germline J gene. The rearrangement joins TRBV12-3 or TRBV12-4 to TRBJ2-5, with a possible D match to TRBD2 (5 bases). The V and J ends lost 5 bases and 2 bases respectively, with 12 bases between them. The CDR3 is made up of 14 amino acids. The covered CDR3 bases are TGTGCCAGCAGTCCCCGGACTGTACAAGAGACC. This gives the protein CASSPRTVQET. The CDR3 in full is CASSPRTVQETQYF.

This clone was recorded many times. The CDR3: CASSYRTSGQETQYF. CDR3 DNA (partial): TGTGCCAGCAGCTATCGGACTAGCGGCCAAGAGACC. The J gene is TRBJ2-5, the V gene TRBV7-2, with 10 bases fitting TRBD2. The read halts 3 residues ahead of the CDR3 end, with the missing end drawn from the germline J gene. Germline V lookup: CDR1 SGHTA, CDR2 FQGNSA. The CDR3 covers 15 residues. Losses at the gene ends were 4 bases for V and 1 base for J; bases not matched to a gene: 3.

Note on this clone: This clone may be a read error of a much larger clone one base away. The CDR3 here is CPWSPSGSQPQHF. CDR3 DNA, as far as it was read: TGTCCCTGGAGTCCCTCGGGGAGTCAGCCC. The chain employs TRBV30 and TRBJ1-5; D ambiguous. With the read ending 3 residues before the CDR3 end, the germline J gene is used to fill in that end. The CDR3 has 13 residues. Germline CDR1 GTSNPN, CDR2 SVGIG (reference sequence).

There are many counts of this clone. The CDR3 end lies 3 residues beyond the end of the read and is filled in from the germline J gene. The V gene is TRBV20-1, the J gene TRBJ2-3; tentatively, D is TRBD2 (6 bases). CDR1 and CDR2 (germline): DFQATT, SNEGSKA (reference sequence). Trimming took 0 bases from V and 5 from J, leaving 15 bases between them. The CDR3 extends over 15 amino acids. Here the CDR3 reads CSARDPASAGDTQYF. The part of the CDR3 DNA that was read is TGCAGTGCTAGAGATCCGGCTAGCGCGGGAGATACG.

In regard to this clone: The missing CDR3 end, 3 residues past where the read stops, is filled in from the germline J gene. The rearrangement uses TRBV7-9 and TRBJ2-5, with 8 bases matching TRBD2. Germline V lookup: CDR1 SEHNR, CDR2 FQNEAQ (reference sequence). This CDR3 region has 14 residues. The trim removed 3 bases at V and 5 bases at J, leaving 5 bases unmatched. CDR3 DNA (partial): TGTGCCAGCAGCTTTCGGGGGGGGTCGGAGACC. As protein: CASSFRGGSET. The full CDR3 sequence reads CASSFRGGSETQYF.

About this clone: The observed sequence ends 3 residues before the CDR3 terminus, with the missing tail filled in from the germline J gene. The chain joins TRBV19 to TRBJ1-2, with a weak D call TRBD1 (6 bases). Germline V gene sequence: CDR1 LNHDA, CDR2 SQIVND (reference sequence). This CDR3 contains 14 residues. The CDR3 is CASSIRGGDNDYTF. CDR3 DNA (partial): TGTGCCAGTAGTATACGAGGGGGTGACAATGAC.

Notes on this clone: The sequenced fragment ends 3 residues before the CDR3 boundary, so the rest is inferred from the germline J gene. The chain uses TRBV19 and TRBJ1-5; possibly TRBD1 for D (6 bases). The germline V gene has CDR1 LNHDA and CDR2 SQIVND (reference sequence). This CDR3 comprises 14 residues. Deletions cut 7 bases from V and 3 bases from J, with 13 bases between. CDR3 sequence reads: CASTDRRSNQPQHF. CDR3 DNA, as far as it was read: TGTGCCAGTACCGACAGGCGATCCAATCAGCCC.

This clone has a count of ten or more. With the read ending 3 residues before the CDR3 end, the germline J gene is used to fill in that end. The chain joins TRBV18 to TRBJ2-7; TRBD2 agrees at 8 bases. V shed 1 base, J shed 3 bases, and the junction held 5 bases outside the gene matches. CDR1 is KGHSH and CDR2 is LQKENI in the germline V gene. This CDR3 spans 15 amino acids. This chain's CDR3 is CASSPRSSGYYEQYF. CDR3 DNA, as far as it was read: TGTGCCAGCTCACCACGCTCTAGCGGGTACTACGAG.

This clone has a handful of counts. The CDR3 extends 3 residues past the end of the read, so its final part is completed from the germline J gene. This chain joins TRBV20-1 and TRBJ2-5; 7 bases are a match to TRBD2. Germline lookup yields CDR1 DFQATT and CDR2 SNEGSKA (reference sequence). Germline trimming cut 6 bases from V and 7 bases from J; bases unmatched to any gene: 5. This CDR3 is 11 amino acids long. Here the CDR3 reads CSAAGRVTQYF. The CDR3 bases that were read are TGCAGTGCCGCAGGGAGGGTGACC.

At least ten counts were recorded for this clone. The read ends 3 residues early relative to the CDR3; the germline J gene fills the gap. The chain combines TRBV6-1 with TRBJ2-7; TRBD2 is a possible D gene (5 bases). Trimming cost V 3 bases and J 6 bases, with 15 bases left between them. The CDR3 is made up of 14 amino acids. Germline V gene sequence: CDR1 MNHNS, CDR2 SASEGT. The CDR3 bases that were read are TGTGCCAGCAGTGAGGCCCGGGGTGGAGGCGAG. Its translation is CASSEARGGGE. In full, the CDR3 is CASSEARGGGEQYF.

There are many counts of this clone. The missing CDR3 end, 3 residues past where the read stops, is filled in from the germline J gene. V usage is TRBV29-1 and J usage is TRBJ2-4, with D tentatively TRBD2 (7 bases). Germline-derived CDR1 and CDR2 are SQVTM and ANQGSEA. This CDR3 contains 14 residues. The DNA read from the CDR3 is TGCAGCGCCCGGGGGGCAGACCTGCGGGAGACT. The encoded protein is CSARGADLRET. The whole CDR3 sequence reads CSARGADLRETQYF.

This clone was recorded at least ten times. The CDR3 is cut off 3 residues early in the read; its end comes from the germline J gene. The chain carries TRBV6-1 and TRBJ2-4; 9 nucleotides align to TRBD1. Germline assignment: CDR1 MNHNS and CDR2 SASEGT. V dropped 1 base and J dropped 4; count of bases not matched to a gene: 14. CDR3 size: 19 residues. The CDR3 DNA, read in part, is TGTGCCAGCAGTGAAGTGGGGACAGGGTTCTCTTCCCAAAAAAACATT. It yields the protein CASSEVGTGFSSQKNI. The CDR3 in its entirety is CASSEVGTGFSSQKNIQYF.

This clone was seen many times. The CDR3 end falls 3 residues outside the read, so it is completed with the germline J gene. The chain combines TRBV7-8 with TRBJ1-4; 9 nucleotides match TRBD1. The CDR3 consists of 16 residues. V gave up 5 bases and J gave up 3 bases; unmatched junction bases: 7. The germline CDR1 and CDR2 sequences are SGHVS and FQNEAQ. CDR3 sequence reads: CASSTRDRDSNEKLFF. The sequenced CDR3 bases are TGTGCCAGCAGCACCCGGGACAGGGACTCTAATGAAAAA.

At least ten counts were recorded for this clone. The read ends 3 residues before the CDR3 terminus; that terminus is restored from the germline J gene. This sequence joins TRBV19 and TRBJ2-3, with TRBD1 matching 7 bases. Germline-derived CDR1 and CDR2 are LNHDA and SQIVND (reference sequence). The CDR3 contains 16 residues. Losses at the gene ends were 6 bases for V and 3 bases for J; bases not matched to a gene: 12. The CDR3 bases that were read are TGTGCCAGTAGGGAGACGACAGGGCGAGAAACAGATACG. It codes for CASRETTGRETDT. The whole CDR3 is CASRETTGRETDTQYF. The full variable domain, its missing parts supplied by reference TRBV19 and TRBJ2-3, is DGGITQSPKYLFRKEGQNVTLSCEQNLNHDAMYWYRQDPGQGLRLIYYSQIVNDFQKGDIAEGYSVSREKKESFPLTVTSAQKNPTAFYLCASRETTGRETDTQYFGPGTRLTVL.

This clone was seen at least ten times. Coverage ceases 3 residues before the CDR3 finishes, and the germline J gene fills in the end. V is TRBV6-4 and J is TRBJ2-1; 10 bases are shared with TRBD1. CDR3 length: 15 residues. V was pared by 1 base and J by 8 bases, with 5 bases of the junction left unmatched. CDR1 and CDR2 (germline): MRHNA, SNTAGT. The CDR3 protein is CASSDLAGQGYEQFF. The CDR3 DNA, read in part, is TGTGCCAGCAGTGACTTGGCGGGACAGGGGTATGAG.

This clone has a count of ten or more. The read ends 3 residues shy of where the CDR3 ends; the end is completed using the germline J gene. The chain combines TRBV6-2 or TRBV6-3 with TRBJ2-7, with 7 bases fitting TRBD1. With 7 bases clipped from V and 2 bases from J, the junction kept 8 bases outside the gene matches. The length of the CDR3 is 14 residues. The germline V gene has CDR1 MNHEY and CDR2 SVGEGT. CDR3 bases read: TGTGCCAGCACCTCAGGGGGATGGCCCTACGAG. It translates to CASTSGGWPYE. The whole CDR3 region reads CASTSGGWPYEQYF.

Points on this clone: The sequence runs out 3 residues before the end of the CDR3; the remainder is reconstructed from the germline J gene. The rearrangement links TRBV18 to TRBJ2-2; a weak D match, TRBD1 (6 bases). Germline V gene data show CDR1 as KGHSH and CDR2 as LQKENI. The CDR3 totals 15 residues. The CDR3 DNA, read in part, is TGTGCCAGCTCACCCCCAGGGGCAAAGCGAGAAAAG. It yields the protein CASSPPGAKREK. The entire CDR3 protein is CASSPPGAKREKLFF.

This clone was seen many times. The CDR3 extends 3 residues past the end of the read, so its final part is completed from the germline J gene. This sequence joins TRBV19 and TRBJ1-4, with D maybe TRBD1 (6 bases). This CDR3 is 16 amino acids long. Between the trimmed V and J ends, which lost 5 bases and 0 bases, there was a span of 13 bases. Per the germline V gene, CDR1 is LNHDA and CDR2 is SQIVND (reference sequence). Incomplete CDR3 DNA: TGTGCCAGTAGTTCCATCGAGGGGGCAACTAATGAAAAA. This encodes CASSSIEGATNEK. The CDR3, in full, reads CASSSIEGATNEKLFF.

This clone was seen repeatedly, ten times or more. The read is 3 residues too short to cover the CDR3 end, so that end is filled in from the germline J gene. The chain is built from TRBV19 and TRBJ1-5; D is perhaps TRBD1 (5 bases). Germline V gene sequence: CDR1 LNHDA, CDR2 SQIVND (reference sequence). V shed 0 bases and J shed 0 bases, with 9 bases lying between them. The CDR3 loop spans 16 amino acids. This chain's CDR3 is CASSIDLTASNQPQHF. The sequenced CDR3 bases are TGTGCCAGTAGTATAGATCTGACAGCTAGCAATCAGCCC.

This clone was recorded many times. The observed sequence ends 3 residues before the CDR3 terminus, with the missing tail filled in from the germline J gene. The V gene is TRBV4-2, the J gene TRBJ1-5; perhaps TRBD1 as D (6 bases). This CDR3 comprises 14 residues. Germline V CDR1 and CDR2: LGHNA, YNFKEQ. Partial CDR3 DNA: TGTGCCAGCAGCCAAGAACAGGGAGGGCAACCC. Protein product: CASSQEQGGQP. In full, the CDR3 reads CASSQEQGGQPQHF.

This clone turned up a few times. The CDR3 is cut off 3 residues early in the read; its end comes from the germline J gene. The V and J genes are TRBV13 and TRBJ2-3, with 10 bases that match TRBD2. The germline gives CDR1 PRHDT, CDR2 FYEKMQ (reference sequence). The trim removed 6 bases at V and 6 bases at J, leaving 6 bases unmatched. CDR3 size: 14 residues. CDR3 DNA, as far as it was read: TGTGCCAGCAGACAACTAGCGGGAAGGGATACG. Protein sequence: CASRQLAGRDT. The CDR3, in full, reads CASRQLAGRDTQYF.

This clone was detected many times. The missing CDR3 end, 3 residues past where the read stops, is filled in from the germline J gene. This chain links TRBV20-1 with TRBJ2-7; D perhaps matches TRBD2 (5 bases). The CDR3 runs to 14 residues. The germline V and J ends were trimmed by 3 bases and 0 bases, with 12 bases remaining between them. Germline V gives CDR1 DFQATT, CDR2 SNEGSKA (reference sequence). The CDR3 sequence: CSASLSGSSYEQYF. The part of the CDR3 DNA that was read is TGCAGTGCTAGTTTGAGCGGTTCCTCCTACGAG.

Of note for this clone: The read falls 3 residues short of the CDR3 end, and the missing part is taken from the germline J gene. J is TRBJ2-2 and V is TRBV18; 8 nucleotides match TRBD1. Germline V lookup: CDR1 KGHSH, CDR2 LQKENI. This CDR3 is 17 amino acids long. The covered CDR3 bases are TGTGCCAGCTCACCAGACAGGGGAGGCTCCTATAATTCACCG. Translated: CASSPDRGGSYNSP. The full CDR3 protein reads CASSPDRGGSYNSPLFF.

This clone was recorded many times. The CDR3 is cut off 3 residues early in the read; its end comes from the germline J gene. The V gene is TRBV30, the J gene TRBJ1-4; 8 nucleotides line up with TRBD1. V trimming: 2 bases; J trimming: 10 bases; junction bases outside the gene matches: 9. This CDR3 spans 14 amino acids. Germline V CDR1 and CDR2: GTSNPN, SVGIG (reference sequence). The CDR3 region is CAWSLGRGLGKLFF. The DNA read from the CDR3 is TGTGCCTGGAGTCTGGGCAGGGGGCTTGGAAAA.